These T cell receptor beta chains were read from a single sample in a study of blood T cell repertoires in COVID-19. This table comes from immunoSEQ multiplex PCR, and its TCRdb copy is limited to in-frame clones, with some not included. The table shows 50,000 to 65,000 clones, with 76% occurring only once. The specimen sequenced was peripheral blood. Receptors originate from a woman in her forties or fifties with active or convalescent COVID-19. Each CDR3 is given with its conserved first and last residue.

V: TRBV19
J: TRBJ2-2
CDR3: CASSLGRGGELFF

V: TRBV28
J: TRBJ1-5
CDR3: CASSLGLGNQPQHF

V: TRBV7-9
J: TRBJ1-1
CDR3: CASSLAAQNTEAFF

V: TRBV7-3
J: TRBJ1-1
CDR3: CASSSIGGSTEAFF

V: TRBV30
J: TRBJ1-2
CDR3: CAWSVRGDGYTF

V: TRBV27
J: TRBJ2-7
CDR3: CASSLYGGGSYEQYF

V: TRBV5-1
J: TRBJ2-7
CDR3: CASSLATEGRLEQYF

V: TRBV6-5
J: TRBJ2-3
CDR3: CASSLQVPSTDTQYF

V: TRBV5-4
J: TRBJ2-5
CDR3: CASSFAGQGGETQYF

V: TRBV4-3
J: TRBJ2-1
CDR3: CASSQDPGLGINEQFF

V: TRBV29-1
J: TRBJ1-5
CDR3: CSVRLQGQPQHF

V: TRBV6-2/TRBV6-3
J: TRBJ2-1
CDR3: CASSKPGLAGGPNEQFF

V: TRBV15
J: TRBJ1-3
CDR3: CATSREGTISGNTIYF

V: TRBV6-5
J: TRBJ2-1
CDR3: CASSYSASGRSNEQFF

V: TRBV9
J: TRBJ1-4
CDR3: CASSPVGGPAEKLFF

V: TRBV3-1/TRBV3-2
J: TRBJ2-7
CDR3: CASSRTSGTVEQYF

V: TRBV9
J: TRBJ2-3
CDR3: CASSVGTSGGEDTQYF

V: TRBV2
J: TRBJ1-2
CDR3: CASTIQGNYGYTF

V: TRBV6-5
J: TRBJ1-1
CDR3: CASSYLPGTEAFF

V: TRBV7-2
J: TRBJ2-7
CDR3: CASSLEGQGPYEQYF

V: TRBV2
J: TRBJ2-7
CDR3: CASTQEGTSKYEQYF

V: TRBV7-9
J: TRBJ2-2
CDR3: CASSSPPGSLRTGELFF

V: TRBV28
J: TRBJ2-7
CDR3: CASMSGVSYEQYF

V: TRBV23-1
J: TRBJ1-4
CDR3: CASSQSGGVGNEKLFF

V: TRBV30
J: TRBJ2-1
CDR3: CAWSETAGGYNEQFF

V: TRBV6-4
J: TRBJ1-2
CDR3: CASSIRAGYGYTF

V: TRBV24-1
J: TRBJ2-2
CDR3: CATSDSTGTEELFF

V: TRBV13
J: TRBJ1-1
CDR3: CASKSTGGANTEAFF